Listed below are T cell receptor beta chains from one sample, sequenced in a study of shared clonotypes between healthy human individuals. Using immunoSEQ multiplex PCR, the repertoire was profiled, and TCRdb retains in-frame clones only, with some absent. The sample includes fewer than 1.8 million clones, approximately 98.5% of them seen just once. Sequences were obtained from naive CD4+ T cells sorted from blood. The receptors here all came from a man aged 30-40 years in good health. Both conserved end residues are part of each CDR3. D genes are given only for firm matches. Only part of the rows carry a size: once, few, many, or a class if the clone is expanded.

V	size	D	J	CDR3	DNA
TRBV9	.	TRBD2	TRBJ2-5	CASSVASGQETQYF	TGTGCCAGCAGCGTAGCTAGCGGCCAAGAGACCCAGTACTTC
TRBV9	.	TRBD2	TRBJ2-1	CASSVGGSNNEQFF	TGTGCCAGCAGCGTGGGCGGGAGTAACAATGAGCAGTTCTTC
TRBV28	once	TRBD2	TRBJ2-7	CASSLPSGSKSEQYF	TGTGCCAGCAGTTTACCAAGCGGGAGTAAGAGCGAGCAGTACTTC
TRBV5-6	.	.	TRBJ1-1	CASSFYHQGDALEAFF	TGTGCCAGCAGCTTCTATCACCAGGGAGACGCATTAGAAGCTTTCTTT
TRBV5-4	.	.	TRBJ1-1	CASSLEVGGTEAFF	TGTGCCAGCAGCTTGGAGGTCGGTGGCACTGAAGCTTTCTTT
TRBV6-1	.	TRBD1	TRBJ1-1	CASGHRGQEKAFF	TGTGCCAGCGGACATAGGGGACAGGAAAAAGCTTTCTTT
TRBV19	.	TRBD2	TRBJ2-7	CASSIGLAGVSYEQYF	TGTGCCAGTAGTATTGGGCTAGCGGGAGTATCCTACGAGCAGTACTTC
TRBV18	.	.	TRBJ1-5	CASSPTSSQGPANQPQHF	TGTGCCAGCTCACCAACCTCTTCGCAGGGGCCCGCAAATCAGCCCCAGCATTTT
TRBV29-1	.	.	TRBJ2-1	CSVSSLANYNEQFF	TGCAGCGTCTCTAGTCTAGCGAACTACAATGAGCAGTTCTTC
TRBV7-9	.	TRBD1	TRBJ1-1	CASSARTGFTEAFF	TGTGCCAGCAGCGCCCGGACAGGGTTCACTGAAGCTTTCTTT
TRBV9	.	TRBD2	TRBJ2-7	CASSVGSSGIREQYF	TGTGCCAGCAGCGTAGGTTCTAGCGGGATACGCGAGCAGTACTTC
TRBV19	.	.	TRBJ2-1	CASTQWNEQFF	TGTGCCAGCACCCAGTGGAATGAGCAGTTCTTC
TRBV4-3	.	.	TRBJ2-3	CASSRETGWSDTQYF	TGCGCCAGCAGCCGGGAAACAGGGTGGTCGGATACGCAGTATTTT
TRBV9	.	TRBD2	TRBJ2-3	CASSTSSGRGTDTQYF	TGTGCCAGCAGCACCTCTAGCGGGAGAGGTACAGATACGCAGTATTTT
TRBV14	.	.	TRBJ2-1	CASSQVRGHEQFF	TGTGCCAGCAGCCAAGTGCGGGGACATGAGCAGTTCTTC
TRBV20-1	.	.	TRBJ1-2	CRAGGYTF	TGCAGAGCGGGTGGCTACACCTTC
TRBV5-6	once	TRBD2	TRBJ2-5	CASSLDLGREETQYF	TGTGCCAGCAGCTTGGATCTGGGGCGGGAGGAGACCCAGTACTTC
TRBV6-1	once	.	TRBJ2-7	CASSEHGRVYEQYF	TGTGCCAGCAGTGAACACGGGAGAGTGTACGAGCAGTACTTC
TRBV29-1	.	.	TRBJ1-3	CSVVKGNTIYF	TGCAGCGTTGTTAAAGGAAACACCATATATTTT
TRBV11-2	.	TRBD2	TRBJ2-1	CASSARVGLAGEEQFF	TGTGCCAGCAGCGCCCGGGTGGGGCTAGCGGGAGAGGAGCAGTTCTTC
TRBV30	once	TRBD1	TRBJ2-7	CAWSRDRGQFEQYF	TGTGCCTGGAGCCGGGACAGGGGTCAATTCGAGCAGTACTTC
TRBV4-1	.	.	TRBJ1-5	CASSQAGGRANQPQHF	TGCGCCAGCAGCCAAGCCGGGGGCAGGGCGAACCAGCCCCAGCATTTT
TRBV5-1	.	TRBD1	TRBJ2-5	CASSVSGTGQETQYF	TGCGCCAGCAGCGTAAGTGGGACAGGCCAAGAGACCCAGTACTTC
TRBV7-2	.	.	TRBJ2-1	CASSLALSGEQFF	TGTGCCAGCAGCTTAGCTCTTTCGGGTGAGCAGTTCTTC
TRBV30	.	.	TRBJ1-5	CAWSVRGGGPRPQHF	TGTGCCTGGAGTGTACGGGGGGGAGGGCCGAGGCCCCAGCATTTT
TRBV18	.	.	TRBJ2-1	CASSPVSENRAGQFF	TGTGCCAGCTCACCAGTTTCAGAGAATCGGGCAGGGCAGTTCTTC
TRBV10-2	.	.	TRBJ2-7	CASSESSPRVGQYF	TGCGCCAGCAGTGAGTCGAGTCCCCGAGTCGGGCAGTACTTC
TRBV18	.	.	TRBJ2-1	CASSPVGAVNEQFF	TGTGCCAGCTCACCAGTCGGGGCAGTCAATGAGCAGTTCTTC
TRBV28	.	TRBD1	TRBJ1-5	CASSSPQGNQPQHF	TGTGCCAGCAGTTCCCCACAGGGGAATCAGCCCCAGCATTTT
TRBV20-1	.	.	TRBJ2-7	CSASWAQEQYF	TGCAGTGCTAGTTGGGCCCAGGAGCAGTACTTC
TRBV6-5	once	.	TRBJ2-7	CASSFRGEQYF	TGTGCCAGCAGTTTTAGGGGAGAGCAGTACTTC
TRBV5-5	.	TRBD1	TRBJ1-2	CASRPPTGGYTF	TGTGCCAGCAGGCCCCCGACAGGGGGCTACACCTTC
TRBV19	.	TRBD1	TRBJ2-7	CASRPRQGTSYEQYF	TGTGCCAGTAGGCCGAGACAGGGGACCTCCTACGAGCAGTACTTC
TRBV7-2	.	.	TRBJ1-5	CASSLMGVNSNQPQHF	TGTGCCAGCAGCTTAATGGGGGTGAATAGCAATCAGCCCCAGCATTTT
TRBV7-9	.	TRBD1	TRBJ1-4	CASSHFGTVNEKLFF	TGTGCCAGCAGCCATTTCGGGACAGTCAATGAAAAACTGTTTTTT
TRBV28	.	TRBD1	TRBJ1-1	CASSLSLGQKHTEAFF	TGTGCCAGCAGTTTAAGTTTGGGACAGAAGCACACTGAAGCTTTCTTT
TRBV4-3	.	.	TRBJ1-5	CASSQDRYRNQPQHF	TGCGCCAGCAGCCAAGATCGGTACAGAAATCAGCCCCAGCATTTT